These 21 T cell receptor beta chains were sequenced from one sample in a study of blood T cell repertoires in COVID-19. Using immunoSEQ multiplex PCR, the repertoire was profiled, and TCRdb retains in-frame clones only, with some absent. The table lists about 260,000 clones, 88% of them singletons. Sequencing was done on a sample of peripheral blood. Receptor source: a human donor in a cohort sampled during active COVID-19.

Points on this clone: The junction and the germline gene differ at one end; a read error may be behind it. The genes are TRBV4-3 and TRBJ2-4, with D possibly matching TRBD1 (5 bases). CDR3 length: 14 residues. CDR1 is LGHNA, CDR2 YSLEER, per germline. CDR3 bases: TGCGCCAGCAGCCAAATCCCCGGACACCTCCCCCTCGGCTTC. Translating gives CASSQIPGHLPLGF.

The gene calls are TRBV7-8 and TRBJ1-3; 7 bases map to TRBD1. Germline V gene lookup returns CDR1 SGHVS and CDR2 FQNEAQ. Losses at the gene ends were 5 bases for V and 12 bases for J; bases not matched to a gene: 13. The CDR3 extends over 14 amino acids. CDR3 nucleotides: TGTGCCAGCAGCCCTCCGGGACAGAGGTTCGGCATATATTTT. It codes for CASSPPGQRFGIYF.

The chain employs TRBV10-2 and TRBJ2-1; perhaps TRBD2 as D (6 bases). The CDR3 consists of 13 residues. Per germline, CDR1 WSHSY and CDR2 SAAADI. V shed 8 bases and J shed 5 bases, with 13 bases lying between them. The CDR3 loop is CASSDGSHNEQFF. The CDR3 region has the DNA TGCGCCAGCTCGGACGGGAGTCACAATGAGCAGTTCTTC.

This chain links TRBV10-3 with TRBJ2-7, with D maybe TRBD1 (5 bases). V was clipped by 0 bases and J by 3 bases, with 9 bases between them. Looked up from germline, CDR1 is ENHRY and CDR2 is SYGVKD. This CDR3 region has 14 residues. The DNA for the CDR3 is TGTGCCATCAGTGAGTCGGCGCAGGGCTACGAGCAGTACTTC. Amino acid sequence: CAISESAQGYEQYF.

This clone turned up a few times. The chain joins TRBV4-2 to TRBJ1-5; D may be TRBD1 (5 bases). The germline V gene encodes CDR1 LGHNA and CDR2 YNFKEQ. CDR3 length: 17 amino acids. Trimming removed 3 bases from V and 2 bases from J, with 17 bases in between. CDR3 nucleotide sequence: TGTGCCAGCAGCCACCACAATCAGGGTTTGCGCAATCAGCCCCAGCATTTT. Translation: CASSHHNQGLRNQPQHF.

The chain combines TRBV27 with TRBJ1-2; TRBD1 agrees at 11 bases. The J segment lost 6 bases and the V segment lost 7 bases, leaving 10 bases of the junction unmatched. Germline CDR1 and CDR2: MNHEY and SMNVEV (reference sequence). This CDR3 comprises 15 residues. The CDR3 DNA reads TGTGCCAGCAAAGACGCGGGACAGGGGGAAGATGGCTACACCTTC. Residues: CASKDAGQGEDGYTF.

The chain combines TRBV20-1 with TRBJ1-1, with D perhaps matching TRBD1 (6 bases). Trimming removed 6 bases from V and 3 bases from J, with 8 bases in between. CDR1 DFQATT and CDR2 SNEGSKA come from the germline V gene (reference sequence). The CDR3 has 11 residues. CDR3 protein: CSARTDTEAFF. Here the CDR3 DNA reads TGCAGTGCAAGGACAGACACTGAAGCTTTCTTT.

The chain couples TRBV18 to TRBJ2-7; 9 bases fit TRBD2. The CDR3 has 16 amino acids. Germline CDR1 KGHSH, CDR2 LQKENI. With V trimmed by 0 bases and J by 7 bases, 10 bases remained unmatched. CDR3 residues: CASSPPHRLAGNEQYF. CDR3 in DNA: TGTGCCAGCTCACCACCACATAGGCTAGCGGGAAATGAGCAGTACTTC.

V gene TRBV11-2 combines with J gene TRBJ2-7; D is unclear. Germline lookup yields CDR1 SGHAT and CDR2 FQNNGV. CDR3 length: 13 amino acids. Trimming left V 1 base short and J 2 bases short, with 6 bases between. The CDR3 nucleotides are TGTGCCAGCAGCTTAGGGCAGACCTACGAGCAGTACTTC. Translated: CASSLGQTYEQYF.

The V gene is TRBV5-1, the J gene TRBJ2-3; 7 bases match TRBD2. The CDR3 sequence is 14 residues long. V shed 7 bases, J shed 4 bases, and the junction held 9 bases outside the gene matches. The V gene's germline CDR1 is SGHRS and CDR2 YFSETQ. The chain's CDR3 is CASRLGGSADTQYF. Written as DNA, the CDR3 is TGCGCCAGCCGGTTGGGCGGGAGTGCAGATACGCAGTATTTT.

The table lists this clone with many counts. The chain carries TRBV6-5 and TRBJ1-6, with D perhaps TRBD1 (5 bases). This CDR3 comprises 14 residues. V lost 6 bases and J 10 bases, leaving 16 bases between the germline ends. Germline assignment: CDR1 MNHEY and CDR2 SVGAGI. This chain's CDR3 is CASRGRVEDSPLHF. In DNA form, the CDR3 reads TGTGCCAGCAGGGGCAGGGTAGAGGACTCACCCCTCCACTTT.

The chain recombines TRBV5-6 with TRBJ2-7, with TRBD1 identical over 7 bases. Germline values: CDR1 SGHDT, CDR2 YYEEEE. This CDR3 region has 15 residues. V gave up 0 bases and J gave up 2 bases; unmatched junction bases: 5. CDR3 in DNA: TGTGCCAGCAGCTTGGCAGGGGACAGCCCCTACGAGCAGTACTTC. Its protein product is CASSLAGDSPYEQYF.

The chain combines TRBV12-5 with TRBJ1-2, with 10 bases that match TRBD1. CDR3 length: 14 amino acids. CDR1 is LGHNT and CDR2 is FRNRAP in the germline V gene. The V gene end was trimmed by 6 bases and the J gene end by 2 bases; junction bases not matched to a gene: 3. The CDR3 sequence is CASGQGQGNYGYTF. The CDR3 DNA follows: TGTGCTAGTGGACAGGGACAGGGGAACTATGGCTACACCTTC.

The V gene is TRBV4-2, the J gene TRBJ1-2; 10 bases align to TRBD1. The CDR3 length is 15 residues. V lost 0 bases and J lost 6; bases outside the gene matches: 4. Germline V gives CDR1 LGHNA, CDR2 YNFKEQ. CDR3 sequence (DNA): TGTGCCAGCAGCCAAGAAGGGACAGGGGTTAATGGCTACACCTTC. Translation: CASSQEGTGVNGYTF.

The chain combines TRBV2 with TRBJ2-3, with TRBD2 matching over 11 bases. CDR3 length: 17 residues. Per germline, CDR1 SNHLY and CDR2 FYNNEI. V was clipped by 9 bases and J by 2 bases; unmatched bases: 13. CDR3 protein: CARDIGTSGDLTDTQYF. DNA for the CDR3: TGTGCCAGGGACATCGGGACTAGCGGTGATCTCACAGATACGCAGTATTTT.

This chain joins TRBV23-1 and TRBJ2-7; D perhaps matches TRBD1 (6 bases). TRBV23-1 is known as an ORF, though its function is uncertain. The CDR3 consists of 15 residues. Trimming removed 2 bases from V and 2 bases from J, with 13 bases in between. CDR3 sequence reads: CASSQEDRDPYEQYF. In DNA, the CDR3 is TGCGCCAGCAGTCAAGAGGACAGAGACCCCTACGAGCAGTACTTC.

This clone occurred once. The rearrangement links TRBV18 to TRBJ2-7; TRBD1 matches 9 bases. Losses at the gene ends were 3 bases for V and 3 bases for J; bases not matched to a gene: 6. The V gene's germline CDR1 is KGHSH and CDR2 LQKENI. The CDR3 has 15 residues. The CDR3 DNA is TGTGCCAGCTCACCCTCCGGGGGACAGGGCTACGAGCAGTACTTC. It encodes CASSPSGGQGYEQYF.

The V call is TRBV2, the J call TRBJ2-2, with 8 bases aligning to TRBD2. Germline CDR1 SNHLY, CDR2 FYNNEI. The CDR3 is 14 amino acids. Losses at the gene ends were 5 bases for V and 5 bases for J; bases not matched to a gene: 4. CDR3 region: CASSPGGRTGELFF. The CDR3 region has the DNA TGTGCCAGCAGTCCGGGGGGGAGGACCGGGGAGCTGTTTTTT.

The gene calls are TRBV6-6 and TRBJ1-2; a weak D match, TRBD1 (5 bases). Germline CDR1 MNHNY, CDR2 SVGAGI (reference sequence). The CDR3 has 15 residues. V gave up 8 bases and J gave up 0 bases, with 16 bases separating them. CDR3 sequence reads: CASVEVGATNYGYTF. In nucleotides, the CDR3 is TGTGCCAGCGTCGAGGTAGGGGCCACTAACTATGGCTACACCTTC.

This chain connects TRBV6-5 to TRBJ2-3, with 12 positions matching TRBD1. V shed 6 bases, J shed 2 bases, and the junction held 3 bases outside the gene matches. CDR1 MNHEY and CDR2 SVGAGI come from the germline V gene. The CDR3 totals 15 residues. CDR3 bases: TGTGCCAGCAGACGGGACAGGGGGCCCACAGATACGCAGTATTTT. Translation: CASRRDRGPTDTQYF.

This clone was seen once. The genes are TRBV2 and TRBJ1-5, with TRBD1 matching over 9 bases. The CDR3 runs to 14 residues. Unmatched junction bases numbered 5, after V lost 7 bases and J lost 4 bases. Per germline, CDR1 SNHLY and CDR2 FYNNEI. As DNA, the CDR3 is TGTGCCAGCACCCTGGACAGGGGAAATCAGCCCCAGCATTTT. It yields the protein CASTLDRGNQPQHF.